The 15 T cell receptor beta chains given below trace back to one sample, sequenced in a study of cytomegalovirus exposure and HLA in healthy donors. PCR primers comprised 60 Vbeta and 13 Jbeta primers. Only in-frame clones appear in the TCRdb table, and some are missing; sequencing was by immunoSEQ multiplex PCR. The sample records about 100,000 clones, around 68% being singletons. Sequencing used PBMCs. The receptors derive from a human donor in good health.

CDR3 in amino acids: CASSEFGGYNEQFF. The CDR3 DNA is TGCGCCAGCAGTGAGTTCGGCGGATACAATGAGCAGTTCTTC. This chain joins TRBV10-1 and TRBJ2-1; no reliable D call. Germline loops: CDR1 WNHNN, CDR2 SYGVQD (reference sequence). The CDR3 is 14 residues long. V gave up 1 base and J gave up 4 bases, with 8 bases separating them.

This chain connects TRBV7-8 to TRBJ1-2; tentatively, D is TRBD1 (5 bases). V lost 5 bases and J lost 2, with 12 bases in between. The CDR3 totals 14 residues. Germline CDR1 and CDR2: SGHVS and FQNEAQ. The CDR3 sequence is CASSDHQGNYGYTF. CDR3 in DNA: TGTGCCAGCAGCGACCATCAGGGAAACTATGGCTACACCTTC.

This clone was counted between two and nine times. The chain carries TRBV7-9 and TRBJ2-7, with TRBD1 matching 9 bases. The junction had 12 bases not matched to a gene; V was cut back by 5 bases and J by 1 base. There are 17 residues in the CDR3. CDR1 and CDR2 (germline): SEHNR, FQNEAQ (reference sequence). CDR3: CASSPGFGTGSSYEQYF. CDR3 bases: TGTGCCAGCAGCCCCGGGTTTGGGACAGGGTCATCCTACGAGCAGTACTTC.

This clone was observed a few times. The V call is TRBV2, the J call TRBJ2-3, with 14 bases that match TRBD2. CDR1 is SNHLY and CDR2 is FYNNEI in the germline V gene. With V trimmed by 4 bases and J by 5 bases, 2 bases remained unmatched. The length of the CDR3 is 15 residues. The CDR3: CASSATSGRGDTQYF. The CDR3 DNA reads as TGTGCCAGCAGTGCGACTAGCGGGAGGGGAGATACGCAGTATTTT.

The chain couples TRBV5-1 to TRBJ2-7; 9 bases are shared with TRBD1. This CDR3 is built from 15 residues. Losses at the gene ends were 6 bases for V and 0 bases for J; bases not matched to a gene: 7. Germline values: CDR1 SGHRS, CDR2 YFSETQ. The DNA for the CDR3 is TGCGCCAGCACCGAGACGACAGGGGGCTCCTACGAGCAGTACTTC. Protein: CASTETTGGSYEQYF.

This clone was picked up a small number of times. This chain uses TRBV18 with TRBJ2-1; tentative D call: TRBD1 (5 bases). Between the trimmed V and J ends, which lost 4 bases and 2 bases, there was a span of 15 bases. This CDR3 contains 16 residues. Germline V gene data show CDR1 as KGHSH and CDR2 as LQKENI. The CDR3 loop reads CASSLSAGPPYNEQFF. CDR3 bases: TGTGCCAGCTCACTAAGCGCAGGGCCTCCCTACAATGAGCAGTTCTTC.

The sample holds a few counts of this clone. The chain couples TRBV7-9 to TRBJ1-5; D is unclear. The V end was cut by 4 bases, the J end by 3 bases, with 4 bases between. The CDR3 consists of 12 residues. Germline lookup yields CDR1 SEHNR and CDR2 FQNEAQ (reference sequence). CDR3 residues: CASSSINQPQHF. The CDR3 DNA reads TGTGCCAGCAGCTCCATCAATCAGCCCCAGCATTTT.

This chain uses TRBV4-1 with TRBJ2-7; D might be TRBD1 (5 bases). There are 16 residues in the CDR3. Looked up from germline, CDR1 is MGHRA and CDR2 is YSYEKL. V gave up 3 bases and J gave up 0 bases, with 15 bases separating them. CDR3 coding DNA: TGCGCCAGCAGCCATGAAGACAGTCCCAGCTCCTACGAGCAGTACTTC. It encodes CASSHEDSPSSYEQYF.

The chain links TRBV6-6 to TRBJ1-2; D remains ambiguous. Trimming cost V 2 bases and J 8 bases, with 9 bases left between them. CDR3 length: 12 amino acids. The germline gives CDR1 MNHNY, CDR2 SVGAGI (reference sequence). CDR3 nucleotide sequence: TGTGCCAGCAGTTACGCGTCACAGGGCTACACCTTC. Amino acids: CASSYASQGYTF.

The rearrangement joins TRBV7-9 to TRBJ2-3, with 11 nucleotides matching TRBD2. CDR1 and CDR2 from the germline V gene are SEHNR and FQNEAQ (reference sequence). The CDR3 has 16 amino acids. After removal of 5 bases from V and 5 bases from J, the junction contained 9 bases not matched to a gene. CDR3 sequence reads: CASSETSGRGIDTQYF. Written as DNA, the CDR3 is TGTGCCAGCAGCGAAACTAGCGGGAGAGGTATAGATACGCAGTATTTT. The full variable domain, rest sourced from reference TRBV7-9 and TRBJ2-3, is DTGVSQNPRHKITKRGQNVTFRCDPISEHNRLYWYRQTLGQGPEFLTYFQNEAQLEKSRLLSDRFSAERPKGSFSTLEIQRTEQGDSAMYLCASSETSGRGIDTQYFGPGTRLTVL.

The chain uses TRBV5-1 and TRBJ2-7, with 9 bases identical to TRBD2. Germline CDR1 is SGHRS and CDR2 is YFSETQ. V lost 3 bases and J lost 0; bases outside the gene matches: 1. The CDR3 covers 14 residues. The CDR3 reads CASSYSGSSYEQYF. The CDR3 DNA sequence: TGCGCCAGCAGCTATAGCGGGAGCTCCTACGAGCAGTACTTC.

The gene calls are TRBV28 and TRBJ2-3; D not resolved. Looked up from germline, CDR1 is MDHEN and CDR2 is SYDVKM. Between the trimmed V and J ends, which lost 4 bases and 1 base, there was a span of 9 bases. CDR3 length equals 14 residues. The CDR3 DNA reads as TGTGCCAGCAGTTCCTTTCCGGGCACAGATACGCAGTATTTT. Encoded protein: CASSSFPGTDTQYF.

CDR3 sequence: CASSSLAAYNEQFF. The CDR3, as DNA: TGTGCCAGTAGTTCACTAGCGGCGTACAATGAGCAGTTCTTC. The genes are TRBV19 and TRBJ2-1; 8 bases line up with TRBD2. This CDR3 is 14 amino acids long. After removal of 5 bases from V and 4 bases from J, the junction contained 4 bases not matched to a gene. In germline, CDR1 is LNHDA, CDR2 SQIVND (reference sequence).

J is TRBJ2-1 and V is TRBV6-6, with TRBD2 identical over 7 bases. This CDR3 comprises 16 residues. In germline, CDR1 is MNHNY, CDR2 SVGAGI (reference sequence). The V segment lost 2 bases and the J segment 8 bases; nucleotides outside the gene matches: 12. CDR3 DNA: TGTGCCAGCAGTTACCGGGGCGGGAGAAGGAGTCATGAGCAGTTCTTC. Translated: CASSYRGGRRSHEQFF.

The rearrangement joins TRBV12-5 to TRBJ2-6, with D possibly matching TRBD2 (5 bases). Trimming took 6 bases from V and 0 from J, leaving 6 bases between them. CDR1 and CDR2 from the germline V gene are LGHNT and FRNRAP. The CDR3 extends over 14 amino acids. The CDR3 is CASGRGSGANVLTF. In nucleotides, the CDR3 is TGTGCTAGTGGCCGGGGCTCTGGGGCCAACGTCCTGACTTTC. Complete variable domain (other parts from reference TRBV12-5 and TRBJ2-6): DARVTQTPRHKVTEMGQEVTMRCQPILGHNTVFWYRQTMMQGLELLAYFRNRAPLDDSGMPKDRFSAEMPDATLATLKIQPSEPRDSAVYFCASGRGSGANVLTFGAGSRLTVL.